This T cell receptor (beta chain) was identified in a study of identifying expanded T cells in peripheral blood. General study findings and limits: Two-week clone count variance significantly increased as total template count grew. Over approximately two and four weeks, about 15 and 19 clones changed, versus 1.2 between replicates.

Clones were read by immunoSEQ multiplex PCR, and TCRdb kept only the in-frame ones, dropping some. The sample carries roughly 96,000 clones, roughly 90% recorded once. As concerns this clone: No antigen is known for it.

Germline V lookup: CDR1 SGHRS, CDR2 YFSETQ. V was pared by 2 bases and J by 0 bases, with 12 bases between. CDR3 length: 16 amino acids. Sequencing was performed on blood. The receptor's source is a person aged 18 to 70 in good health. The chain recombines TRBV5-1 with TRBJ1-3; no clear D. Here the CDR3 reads CASSFGSRTSGNTIYF. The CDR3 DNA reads TGCGCCAGCAGCTTTGGCAGCCGAACCTCTGGAAACACCATATATTTT.